This T cell receptor (beta chain) was captured in a study of T cell changes during pregnancy in multiple sclerosis. TCRdb's copy holds only in-frame clones and misses some; the assay was immunoSEQ multiplex PCR. The sample contains approximately 99,000 clones, around nine tenths of which appear only once. CDR1 is SGHRS and CDR2 is YFSETQ in the germline V gene. This CDR3 comprises 13 residues. Unmatched junction bases numbered 3, after V lost 0 bases and J lost 7 bases. Material: peripheral blood, obtained in the second trimester of pregnancy. This TCR was sampled from a female donor in good health, enrolled as a control in a pregnancy study. The chain joins TRBV5-1 to TRBJ1-1, with 7 bases identical to TRBD1. The CDR3, as DNA: TGCGCCAGCAGCTTGGGGGGGACAGTTGAAGCTTTCTTT. Residues: CASSLGGTVEAFF.